This paragraph reports one T cell receptor (beta chain). This CDR3 contains 15 residues. The V end was cut by 5 bases, the J end by 4 bases, with 15 bases between. Germline CDR1 reads PRHDT; CDR2 reads FYEKMQ (reference sequence). The repertoire was sequenced with immunoSEQ multiplex PCR; TCRdb's copy has only in-frame clones and lacks some. The sample lists around 49,000 clones, 93% occurring once. The receptor was derived from a man between 40 and 49 years old with rheumatoid arthritis. The chain is built from TRBV13 and TRBJ1-3; no definite D call. Sequencing was done on a sample of PBMCs. The CDR3 region has the DNA TGTGCCAGCAGCCCCCTCGGCGAACTCGGAAACACCATATATTTT. Protein sequence: CASSPLGELGNTIYF.